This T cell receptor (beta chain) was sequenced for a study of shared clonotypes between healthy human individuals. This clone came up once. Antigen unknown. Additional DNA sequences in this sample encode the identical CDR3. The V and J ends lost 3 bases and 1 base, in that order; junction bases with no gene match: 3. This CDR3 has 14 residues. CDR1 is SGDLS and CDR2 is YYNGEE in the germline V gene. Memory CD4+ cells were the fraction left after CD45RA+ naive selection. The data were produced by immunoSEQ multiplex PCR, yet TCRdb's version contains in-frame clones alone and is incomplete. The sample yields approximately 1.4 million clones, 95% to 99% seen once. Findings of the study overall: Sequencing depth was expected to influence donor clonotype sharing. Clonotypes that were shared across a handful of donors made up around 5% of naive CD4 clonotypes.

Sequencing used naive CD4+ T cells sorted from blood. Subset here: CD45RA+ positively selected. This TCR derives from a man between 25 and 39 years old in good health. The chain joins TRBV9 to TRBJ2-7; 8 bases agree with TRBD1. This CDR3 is CASSGGQGSYEQYF. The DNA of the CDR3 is TGTGCCAGCAGCGGCGGACAGGGTTCCTACGAGCAGTACTTC.